This T cell receptor (beta chain) stems from a study of beta chain features in type 1 diabetes. Study results and caveats: More deletions and fewer insertions at VDJ junctions were found in patients with type 1 diabetes. For patients and controls alike, PCR might favor shorter templates to the same degree. Among all four CD4+ subsets, Type 1 diabetes patients had TCRB CDR3s that were moderately but significantly shorter.

Per germline, CDR1 SGHVS and CDR2 FQNEAQ. The V end was cut by 6 bases, the J end by 2 bases, with 18 bases between. The CDR3 runs 16 residues. Only a few counts were recorded for this clone. Its antigen is as yet unknown. What was sequenced were expressed TCRB transcripts, since all of the isolated RNA had been reverse transcribed. TCRdb's copy holds only in-frame clones and misses some; the assay was immunoSEQ multiplex PCR. The sample holds fewer than 400,000 clones; around 7.6% are singletons and the top ten take approximately 0.44%. Staining for CD45RO/CCR7/CD25/CD127/CD95/CD27 allowed sorting of CD4+ naive, central memory, regulatory and stem cell-like memory cells.

The sample consisted of central memory CD4+ T cells from blood. The clonotype originates from a woman aged 18-35 years in good health. The chain couples TRBV7-8 to TRBJ2-3; D perhaps matches TRBD2 (5 bases). CDR3 sequence reads: CASSLGTRDPTDTQYF. The CDR3 nucleotides are TGTGCCAGCAGTCTCGGCACTAGAGACCCCACAGATACGCAGTATTTT.